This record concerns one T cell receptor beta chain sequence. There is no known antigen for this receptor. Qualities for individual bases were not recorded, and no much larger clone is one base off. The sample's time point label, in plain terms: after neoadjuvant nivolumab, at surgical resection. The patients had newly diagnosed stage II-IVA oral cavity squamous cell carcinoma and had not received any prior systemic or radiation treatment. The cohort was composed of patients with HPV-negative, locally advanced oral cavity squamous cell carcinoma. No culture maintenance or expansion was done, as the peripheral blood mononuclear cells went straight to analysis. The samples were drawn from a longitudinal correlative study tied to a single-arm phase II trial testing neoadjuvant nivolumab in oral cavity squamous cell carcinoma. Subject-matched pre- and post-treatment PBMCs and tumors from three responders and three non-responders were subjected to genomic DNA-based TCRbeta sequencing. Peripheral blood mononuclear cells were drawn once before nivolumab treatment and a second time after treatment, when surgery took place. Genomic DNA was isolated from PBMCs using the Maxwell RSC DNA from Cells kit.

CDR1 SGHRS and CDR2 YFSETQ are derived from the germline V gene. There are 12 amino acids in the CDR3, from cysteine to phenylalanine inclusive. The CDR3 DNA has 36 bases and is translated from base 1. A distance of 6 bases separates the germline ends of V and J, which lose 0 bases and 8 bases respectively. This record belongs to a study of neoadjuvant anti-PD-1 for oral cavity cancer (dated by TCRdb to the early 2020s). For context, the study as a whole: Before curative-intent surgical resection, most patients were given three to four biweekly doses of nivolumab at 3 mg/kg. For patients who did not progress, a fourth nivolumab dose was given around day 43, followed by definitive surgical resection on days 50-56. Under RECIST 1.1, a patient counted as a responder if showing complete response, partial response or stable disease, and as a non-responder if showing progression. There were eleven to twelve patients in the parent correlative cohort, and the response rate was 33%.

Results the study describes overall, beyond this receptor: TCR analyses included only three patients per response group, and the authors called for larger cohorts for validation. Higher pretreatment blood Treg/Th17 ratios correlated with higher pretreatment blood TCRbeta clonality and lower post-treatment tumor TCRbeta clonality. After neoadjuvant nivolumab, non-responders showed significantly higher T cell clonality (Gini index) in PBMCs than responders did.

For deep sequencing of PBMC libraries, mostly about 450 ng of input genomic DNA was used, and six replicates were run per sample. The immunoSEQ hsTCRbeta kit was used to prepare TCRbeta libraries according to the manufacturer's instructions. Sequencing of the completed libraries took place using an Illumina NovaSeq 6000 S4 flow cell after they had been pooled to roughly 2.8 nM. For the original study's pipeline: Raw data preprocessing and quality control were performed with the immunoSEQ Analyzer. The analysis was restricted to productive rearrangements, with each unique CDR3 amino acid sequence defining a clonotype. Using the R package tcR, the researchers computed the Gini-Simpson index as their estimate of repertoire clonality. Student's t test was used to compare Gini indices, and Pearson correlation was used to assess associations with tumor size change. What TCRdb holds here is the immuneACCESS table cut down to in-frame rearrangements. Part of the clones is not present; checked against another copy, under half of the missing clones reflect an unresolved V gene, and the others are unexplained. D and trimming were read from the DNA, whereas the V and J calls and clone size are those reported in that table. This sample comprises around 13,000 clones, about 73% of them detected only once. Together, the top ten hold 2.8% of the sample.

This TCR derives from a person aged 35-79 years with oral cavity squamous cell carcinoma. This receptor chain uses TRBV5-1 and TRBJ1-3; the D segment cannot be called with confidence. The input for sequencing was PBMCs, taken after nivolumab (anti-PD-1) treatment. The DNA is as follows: TGCGCCAGCAGCTTGGATGGTTACACCATATATTTT. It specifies CASSLDGYTIYF.